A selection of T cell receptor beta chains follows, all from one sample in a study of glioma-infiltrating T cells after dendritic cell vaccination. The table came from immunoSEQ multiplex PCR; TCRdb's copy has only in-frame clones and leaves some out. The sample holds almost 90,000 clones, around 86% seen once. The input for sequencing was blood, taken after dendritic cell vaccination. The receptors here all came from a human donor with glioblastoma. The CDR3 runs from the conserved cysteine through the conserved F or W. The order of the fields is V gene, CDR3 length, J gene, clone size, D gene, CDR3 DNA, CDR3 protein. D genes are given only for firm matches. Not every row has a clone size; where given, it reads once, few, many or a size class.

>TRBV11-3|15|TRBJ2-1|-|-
TGTGCCAGCAGCTTAGGGGGGGTCTCCTACAATGAGCAGTTCTTC
CASSLGGVSYNEQFF
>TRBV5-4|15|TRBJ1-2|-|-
TGTGCCAGCAGCTTGGGGGGCGACAGCTACTATGGCTACACCTTC
CASSLGGDSYYGYTF
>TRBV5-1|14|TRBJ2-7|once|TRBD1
TGCGCCAGCAGCTCCGGGACAGGGGGCTACGAGCAGTACTTC
CASSSGTGGYEQYF
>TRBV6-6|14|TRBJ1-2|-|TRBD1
TGTGCCAGCAGTTTCGGACAGGGGGCGGGTGGCTACACCTTC
CASSFGQGAGGYTF
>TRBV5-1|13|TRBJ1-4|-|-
TGCGCCAGCAGCTTGGGGACATCGGAAAAACTGTTTTTT
CASSLGTSEKLFF
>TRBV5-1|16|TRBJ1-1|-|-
TGCGCCAGCAGCTTGGGCCGGACAGCCCAGAACACTGAAGCTTTCTTT
CASSLGRTAQNTEAFF
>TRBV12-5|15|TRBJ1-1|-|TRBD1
TGTGCTAGTGGTTCCCCGACAGGGGGTCGCACTGAAGCTTTCTTT
CASGSPTGGRTEAFF
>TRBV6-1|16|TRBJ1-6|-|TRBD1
TGTGCCAGCAGTGTCCGGGACAGGGGAGTTAGTTCACCCCTCCACTTT
CASSVRDRGVSSPLHF
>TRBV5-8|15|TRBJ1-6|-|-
TGTGCCAGCAGACTATCCGGGACAATTAATTCACCCCTCCACTTT
CASRLSGTINSPLHF
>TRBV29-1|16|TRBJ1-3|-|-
TGCAGCGTTGAAGAACGCGGCTCCATTGCTGGAAACACCATATATTTT
CSVEERGSIAGNTIYF
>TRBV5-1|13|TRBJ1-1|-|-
TGCGCCAGCAGCTTGGGCCAGTGGACTGAAGCTTTCTTT
CASSLGQWTEAFF
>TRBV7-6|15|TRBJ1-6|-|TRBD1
TGTGCCAGCAGCTTCGGGACAGACTATAATTCACCCCTCCACTTT
CASSFGTDYNSPLHF
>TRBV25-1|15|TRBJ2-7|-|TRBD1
TGTGCCAGCAGCCGTCCGGACAGGGGAACCTACGAGCAGTACTTC
CASSRPDRGTYEQYF
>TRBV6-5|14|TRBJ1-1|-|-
TGTGCCAGCAGTTACCGACAGAATTATAATGAAGCTTTCTTT
CASSYRQNYNEAFF
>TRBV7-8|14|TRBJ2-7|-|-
TGTGCCAGCAGCTTAGTACGGGGAAGGAACGAGCAGTACTTC
CASSLVRGRNEQYF
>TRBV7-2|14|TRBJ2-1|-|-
TGTGCCAGCAGCTTATACCCAGGGCTCAGAGAGCAGTTCTTC
CASSLYPGLREQFF
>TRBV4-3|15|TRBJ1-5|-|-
TGCGCCAGCAGCGAAACAGGTACTAGCAATCAGCCCCAGCATTTT
CASSETGTSNQPQHF
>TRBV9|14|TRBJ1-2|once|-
TGTGCCAGCAGCGTTACAGGGAACACCTATGGCTACACCTTC
CASSVTGNTYGYTF
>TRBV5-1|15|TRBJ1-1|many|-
TGCGCCAGCAGCTCTAACTTGGGGGGGGAAACTGAAGCTTTCTTT
CASSSNLGGETEAFF
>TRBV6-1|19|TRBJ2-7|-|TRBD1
TGTGCCAGCAGTGAAGCACGCAGTGAAGGGACAGGGGTTCCCTACGAGCAGTACTTC
CASSEARSEGTGVPYEQYF
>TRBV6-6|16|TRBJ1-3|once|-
TGTGCCAGCAGTGTAACCGGGACACAGGCCGGAAACACCATATATTTT
CASSVTGTQAGNTIYF
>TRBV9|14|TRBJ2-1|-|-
TGTGCCAGCAGCGTAGATCTAGAGGGCAATGAGCAGTTCTTC
CASSVDLEGNEQFF
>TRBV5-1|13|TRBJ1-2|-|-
TGCGCCAGCAGCTTGGCACGGGGGGACGGCTACACCTTC
CASSLARGDGYTF
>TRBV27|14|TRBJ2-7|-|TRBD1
TGTGCCAGTTCAACCGGGACAGGGGCCTACGAGCAGTACTTC
CASSTGTGAYEQYF
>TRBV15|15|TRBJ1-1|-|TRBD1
TGTGCCACCAGCGGCAGTTACAGGGGAGACACTGAAGCTTTCTTT
CATSGSYRGDTEAFF